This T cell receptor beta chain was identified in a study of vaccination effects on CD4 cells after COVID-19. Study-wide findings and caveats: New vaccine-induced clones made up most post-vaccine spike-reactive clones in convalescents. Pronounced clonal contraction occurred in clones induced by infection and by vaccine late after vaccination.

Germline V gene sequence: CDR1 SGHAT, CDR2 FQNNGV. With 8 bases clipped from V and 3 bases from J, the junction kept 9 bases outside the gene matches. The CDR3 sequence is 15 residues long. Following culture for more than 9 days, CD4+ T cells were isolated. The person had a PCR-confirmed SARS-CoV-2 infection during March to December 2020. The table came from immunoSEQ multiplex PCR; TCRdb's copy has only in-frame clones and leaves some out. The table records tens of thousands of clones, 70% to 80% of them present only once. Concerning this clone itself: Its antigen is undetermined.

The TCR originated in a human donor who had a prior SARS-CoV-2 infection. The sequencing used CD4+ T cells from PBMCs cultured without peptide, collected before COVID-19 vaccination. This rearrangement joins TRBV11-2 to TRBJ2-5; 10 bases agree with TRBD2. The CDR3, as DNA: TGTGCCAGCCAAAAGTTACTAGCGGGGAAAGAGACCCAGTACTTC. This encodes CASQKLLAGKETQYF. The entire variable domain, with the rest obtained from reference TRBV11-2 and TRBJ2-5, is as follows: EAGVAQSPRYKIIEKRQSVAFWCNPISGHATLYWYQQILGQGPKLLIQFQNNGVVDDSQLPKDRFSAERLKGVDSTLKIQPAKLEDSAVYLCASQKLLAGKETQYFGPGTRLLVL.